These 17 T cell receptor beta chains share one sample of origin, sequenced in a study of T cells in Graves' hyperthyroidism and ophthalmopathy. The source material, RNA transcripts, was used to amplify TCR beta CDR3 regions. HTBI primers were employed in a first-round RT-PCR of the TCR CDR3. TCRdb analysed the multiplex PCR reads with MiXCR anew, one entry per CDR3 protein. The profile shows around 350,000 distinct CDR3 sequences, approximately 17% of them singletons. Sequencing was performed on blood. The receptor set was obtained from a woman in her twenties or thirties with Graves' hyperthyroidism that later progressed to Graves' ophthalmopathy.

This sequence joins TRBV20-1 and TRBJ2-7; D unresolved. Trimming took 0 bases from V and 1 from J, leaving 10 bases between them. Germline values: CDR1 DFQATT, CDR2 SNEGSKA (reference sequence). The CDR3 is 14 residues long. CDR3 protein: CSARDQSLSYEQYF. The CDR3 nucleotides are TGCAGTGCTAGAGATCAGAGCCTGTCCTACGAGCAGTACTTC.

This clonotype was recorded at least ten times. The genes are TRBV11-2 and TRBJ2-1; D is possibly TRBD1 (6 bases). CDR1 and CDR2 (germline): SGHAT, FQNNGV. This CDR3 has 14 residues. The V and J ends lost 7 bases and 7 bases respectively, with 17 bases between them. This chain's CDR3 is CASNRGGATNEQFF. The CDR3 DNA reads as TGTGCCAGCAACAGAGGGGGAGCGACAAATGAGCAGTTCTTC. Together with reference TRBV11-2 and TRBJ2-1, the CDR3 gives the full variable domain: EAGVAQSPRYKIIEKRQSVAFWCNPISGHATLYWYQQILGQGPKLLIQFQNNGVVDDSQLPKDRFSAERLKGVDSTLKIQPAKLEDSAVYLCASNRGGATNEQFFGPGTRLTVL.

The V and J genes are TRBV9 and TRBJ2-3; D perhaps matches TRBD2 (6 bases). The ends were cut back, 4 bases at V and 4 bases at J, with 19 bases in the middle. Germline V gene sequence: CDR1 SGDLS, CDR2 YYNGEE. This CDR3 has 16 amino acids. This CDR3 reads CASSTTGDPPADTQYF. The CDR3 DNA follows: TGTGCCAGCAGCACCACGGGGGATCCCCCGGCAGATACGCAGTATTTT.

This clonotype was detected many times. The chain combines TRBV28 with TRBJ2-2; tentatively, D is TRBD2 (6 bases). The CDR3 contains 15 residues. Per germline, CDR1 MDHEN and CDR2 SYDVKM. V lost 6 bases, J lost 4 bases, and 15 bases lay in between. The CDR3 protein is CASSLRDSVTGELFF. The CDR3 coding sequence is TGTGCCAGCAGCCTCCGGGACTCGGTCACCGGGGAGCTGTTTTTT.

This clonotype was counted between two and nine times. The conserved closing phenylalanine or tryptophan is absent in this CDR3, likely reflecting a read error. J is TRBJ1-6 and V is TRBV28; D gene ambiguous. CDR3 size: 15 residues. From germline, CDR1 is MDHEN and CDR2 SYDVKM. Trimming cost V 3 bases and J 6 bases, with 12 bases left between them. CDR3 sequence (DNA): TGTGCCAGCAGTTTTGATATGGTTGCTAATTCACCCCTCCACCTT. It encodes CASSFDMVANSPLHL.

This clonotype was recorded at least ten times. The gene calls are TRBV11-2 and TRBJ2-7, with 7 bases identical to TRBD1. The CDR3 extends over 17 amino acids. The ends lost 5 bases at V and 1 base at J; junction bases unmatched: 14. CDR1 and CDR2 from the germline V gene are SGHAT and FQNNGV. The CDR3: CASSHQIRLGQSYEQYF. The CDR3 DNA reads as TGTGCCAGCAGCCACCAAATTAGGTTGGGACAGTCCTACGAGCAGTACTTC.

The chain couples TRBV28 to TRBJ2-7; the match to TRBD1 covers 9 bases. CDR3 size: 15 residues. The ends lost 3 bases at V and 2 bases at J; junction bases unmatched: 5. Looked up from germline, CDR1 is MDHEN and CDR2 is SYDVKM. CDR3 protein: CASSLTGGYTYEQYF. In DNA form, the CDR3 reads TGTGCCAGCAGTTTGACAGGGGGTTACACCTACGAGCAGTACTTC.

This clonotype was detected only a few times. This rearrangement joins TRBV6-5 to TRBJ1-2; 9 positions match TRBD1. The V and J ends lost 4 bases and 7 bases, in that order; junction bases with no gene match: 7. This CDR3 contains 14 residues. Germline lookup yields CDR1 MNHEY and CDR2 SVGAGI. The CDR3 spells CASSLGTGRRGYTF. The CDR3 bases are TGTGCCAGCAGTTTGGGGACAGGGCGGCGTGGCTACACCTTC.

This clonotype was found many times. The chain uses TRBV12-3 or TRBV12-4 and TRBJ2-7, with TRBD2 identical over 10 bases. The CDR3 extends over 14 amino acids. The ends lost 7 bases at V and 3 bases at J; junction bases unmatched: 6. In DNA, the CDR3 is TGTGCCAGCATGGGCACTAGCGGGAACTACGAGCAGTACTTC. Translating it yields CASMGTSGNYEQYF.

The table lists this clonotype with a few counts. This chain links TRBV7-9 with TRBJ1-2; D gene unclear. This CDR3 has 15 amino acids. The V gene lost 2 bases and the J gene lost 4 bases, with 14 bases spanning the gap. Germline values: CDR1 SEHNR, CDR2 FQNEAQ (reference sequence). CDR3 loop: CASSLRVAHGYGYTF. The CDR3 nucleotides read TGTGCCAGCAGCTTAAGGGTGGCGCACGGCTATGGCTACACCTTC.

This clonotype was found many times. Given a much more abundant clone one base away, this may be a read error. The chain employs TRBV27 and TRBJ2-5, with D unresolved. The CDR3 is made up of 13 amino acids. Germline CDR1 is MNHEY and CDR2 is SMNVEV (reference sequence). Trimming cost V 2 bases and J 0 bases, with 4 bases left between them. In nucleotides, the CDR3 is TGTGCCAGCAGTTTAACGTACCAAGAGACCCAGTACTTC. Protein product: CASSLTYQETQYF.

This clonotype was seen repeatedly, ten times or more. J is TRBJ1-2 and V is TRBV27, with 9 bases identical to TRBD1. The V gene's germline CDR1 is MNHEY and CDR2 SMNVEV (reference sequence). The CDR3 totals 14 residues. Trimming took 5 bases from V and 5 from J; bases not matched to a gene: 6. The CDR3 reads CASSVTGQGYGYTF. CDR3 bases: TGTGCCAGCAGTGTCACGGGACAGGGTTATGGCTACACCTTC.

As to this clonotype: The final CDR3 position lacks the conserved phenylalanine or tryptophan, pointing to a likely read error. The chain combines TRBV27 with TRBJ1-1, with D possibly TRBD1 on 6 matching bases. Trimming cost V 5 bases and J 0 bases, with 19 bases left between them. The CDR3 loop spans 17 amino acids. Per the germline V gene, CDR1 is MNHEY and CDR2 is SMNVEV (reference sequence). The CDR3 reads CASSGLMYGGVNTEAFL. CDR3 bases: TGTGCCAGCAGTGGGCTCATGTACGGGGGCGTGAACACTGAAGCTTTCCTT.

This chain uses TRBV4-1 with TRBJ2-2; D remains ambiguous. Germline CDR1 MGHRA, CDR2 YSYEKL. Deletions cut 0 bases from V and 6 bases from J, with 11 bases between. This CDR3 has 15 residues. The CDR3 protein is CASSQERWGSGELFF. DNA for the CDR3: TGCGCCAGCAGCCAAGAAAGGTGGGGATCCGGGGAGCTGTTTTTT.

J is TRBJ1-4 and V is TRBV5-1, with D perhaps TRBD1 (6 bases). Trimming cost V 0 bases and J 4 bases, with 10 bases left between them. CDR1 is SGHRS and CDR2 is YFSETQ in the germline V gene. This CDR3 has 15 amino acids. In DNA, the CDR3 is TGCGCCAGCAGCTTGGCCGGAGGGGGTAATGAAAAACTGTTTTTT. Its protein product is CASSLAGGGNEKLFF.

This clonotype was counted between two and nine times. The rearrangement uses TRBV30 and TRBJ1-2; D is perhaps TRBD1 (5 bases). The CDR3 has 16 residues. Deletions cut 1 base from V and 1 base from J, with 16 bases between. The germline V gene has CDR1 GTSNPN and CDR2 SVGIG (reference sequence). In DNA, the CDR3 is TGTGCCTGGAGTGATTGGAGGCAGGACATTAACTATGGCTACACCTTC. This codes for CAWSDWRQDINYGYTF.

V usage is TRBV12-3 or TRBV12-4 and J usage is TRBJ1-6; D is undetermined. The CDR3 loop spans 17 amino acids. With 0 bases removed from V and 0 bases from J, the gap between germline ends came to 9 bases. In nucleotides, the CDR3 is TGTGCCAGCAGTTTAGCGCTCGGGAGCTCCTATAATTCACCCCTCCACTTT. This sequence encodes CASSLALGSSYNSPLHF.